This entry is about one T cell receptor (beta chain). Its antigen is as yet unknown. One heparinised blood draw averaging around 110 mL was given by each donor. Purity above 95% was achieved in all sorted populations. Looked up from germline, CDR1 is SGHTA and CDR2 is FQGNSA. The V segment lost 5 bases and the J segment 4 bases; nucleotides outside the gene matches: 3. The CDR3 totals 13 residues. This entry is derived from a study of beta chain features in type 1 diabetes. Study findings and constraints: Naive, central memory and Treg TCRB repertoires seemed to resemble each other more closely in patients than they did in healthy donors. Among all four CD4+ subsets, Type 1 diabetes patients had TCRB CDR3s that were moderately but significantly shorter.

Of the isolated RNA, all was reverse transcribed, and so the sequenced material was expressed TCRB transcripts. Using immunoSEQ multiplex PCR, the repertoire was profiled, and TCRdb retains in-frame clones only, with some absent. Of under 800,000 clones listed, roughly 15% are singletons. The sequenced material came from naive CD4+ T cells from blood. The sequence was collected from a man between 18 and 35 years old in good health. V is TRBV7-2 and J is TRBJ1-1, with 8 positions matching TRBD1. The CDR3 loop is CASSVDRGTEAFF. CDR3 coding DNA: TGTGCCAGCAGCGTCGACAGGGGCACTGAAGCTTTCTTT.